These 6 T cell receptor beta chains were sequenced from one sample in a study of tissue T cells after allogeneic stem cell transplantation. TCRdb keeps only in-frame clones here, not all; method: immunoSEQ multiplex PCR. The table lists about 26,000 clones, about 90% of them singletons. The input for sequencing was blood, taken before transplantation. The receptors stem from a male donor older than 55 who later had graft-versus-host disease after an allogeneic stem cell transplant.

The chain carries TRBV12-3 or TRBV12-4 and TRBJ1-2, with D possibly being TRBD1 (6 bases). Trimming left V 2 bases short and J 6 bases short, with 10 bases between. CDR3 size: 13 residues. The CDR3 loop reads CASSLQGRHGYTF. CDR3 coding DNA: TGTGCCAGCAGTTTACAGGGGCGGCATGGCTACACCTTC.

The rearrangement links TRBV5-1 to TRBJ1-3; 8 bases agree with TRBD1. Germline values: CDR1 SGHRS, CDR2 YFSETQ. V gave up 0 bases and J gave up 3 bases; unmatched junction bases: 5. There are 16 residues in the CDR3. The CDR3 nucleotides read TGCGCCAGCAGCTTGGCCGGACAGGGTCGTGGAAACACCATATATTTT. This translates into CASSLAGQGRGNTIYF.

The CDR3 reads CASSIAQGPYEQYF. CDR3 in DNA: TGTGCCAGCAGCATCGCACAGGGCCCCTACGAGCAGTACTTC. The genes are TRBV11-2 and TRBJ2-7; a weak D match, TRBD1 (6 bases). Germline-derived CDR1 and CDR2 are SGHAT and FQNNGV. This CDR3 comprises 14 residues. Deletions cut 5 bases from V and 2 bases from J, with 13 bases between.

The chain uses TRBV19 and TRBJ2-1; D is possibly TRBD1 or TRBD2 (5 bases each). The V end was cut by 5 bases, the J end by 7 bases, with 21 bases between. The length of the CDR3 is 16 residues. Germline V gives CDR1 LNHDA, CDR2 SQIVND (reference sequence). For the CDR3, the DNA is TGTGCCAGTAGTCCTTCCCGGGGAGAGGGACGGAATGAGCAGTTCTTC. This gives the protein CASSPSRGEGRNEQFF.

The rearrangement links TRBV6-1 to TRBJ1-2; no clear D. The CDR3 is 15 amino acids. Trimming shortened V by 1 base and J by 6 bases, and 15 bases separated the two germline ends. CDR1 is MNHNS and CDR2 is SASEGT in the germline V gene. This chain's CDR3 is CASSEGLSELNGYTF. The DNA for the CDR3 is TGTGCCAGCAGTGAAGGTTTGTCAGAATTGAATGGCTACACCTTC.

The genes are TRBV2 and TRBJ1-4; D gene uncertain. Per germline, CDR1 SNHLY and CDR2 FYNNEI. The CDR3 consists of 13 residues. The germline V and J ends were trimmed by 8 bases and 7 bases, with 14 bases remaining between them. The DNA for the CDR3 is TGTGCCAGCGTCCTTGATGAGGGTGAAAAACTGTTTTTT. Its translation: CASVLDEGEKLFF.